One T cell receptor (beta chain) is described in this entry. The antigen it recognizes is unknown. Base qualities are not recorded, but no much larger clone differs from it by a single base. Collaborating institutions collected whole blood in K2EDTA tubes following their own protocols. For TCRbeta analysis, collaborators shipped samples in one of three forms: frozen whole blood, isolated PBMCs, or DNA extracted from either of those sample types. Via the germline V gene (reference sequence), CDR1 is LNHDA and CDR2 SQIVND. V lost 5 bases and J lost 0 bases, and the count of bases not matched to a germline gene is 16. From cysteine to phenylalanine, the CDR3 is 19 amino acids long. CDR3 DNA only is kept here, 57 bases in frame from base 1. The data originate from a study of blood T cell repertoires in COVID-19 (dated by TCRdb to 2018 to 2020). Describing the broader study: Samples from collaborators originated in the United States, Italy and Spain and spanned both the acute and convalescent phases of COVID-19. The material from the prospective study consisted of cDNA or gDNA derived from T cells, B-cell-depleted T cells, or PBMCs. Deeply sampled blood TCRbeta repertoires from subjects exposed to, actively infected with, or recovered from COVID-19 were included in the dataset. The repertoires were released in a freely available public database meant as a resource for research on the immune response to SARS-CoV-2. The samples were drawn from two sources: the first 160 participants of the ongoing ImmuneRACE study, and 950 to 1,500 subjects contributed by 6 global collaborators. Nearly every sample came with metadata listing a de-identified subject ID, COVID-19 status, age in years and sex. Where available, HLA class I and class II types were obtained from metadata supplied by the sample provider rather than from assay-based typing. Here is what the overall study found, with its caveats: Clinical and demographic metadata were provided uncurated, with the amount varying by source and participant.

TCRbeta CDR3 regions were amplified from genomic DNA by means of the immunoSEQ Assay, a bias-controlled multiplex PCR. The study's processing was this. Nucleated cell counts per sample were estimated from amplification of reference gene primers within the assay. To quantify the absolute abundance of each unique TCRbeta CDR3 rearrangement, sequence reads were collapsed and filtered. Productive Simpson clonality was computed per sample as the square root of Simpson's diversity index over productive rearrangements. TCRdb took this table from immuneACCESS and kept in-frame rearrangements with V and J called. Such tables lack part of the clones; where checked against another copy, unresolved V genes explain under half of the gap, and the rest is unexplained. D and trimming come from the DNA, and the V and J calls and clone size come from that table. In this sample the table shows approximately 81,000 clones, around 92% of which occur a single time. Under 2.5% of the sample rests with the top ten.

The V and J segments used are TRBV19 and TRBJ2-1, with 7 bases matching TRBD1. The sequencing input was peripheral blood. This receptor was obtained from a woman in her forties or fifties in a cohort sampled during active COVID-19. The nucleotide sequence reads as follows: TGTGCCAGTAGTGGGGCGGTCGGGACAGCATCCTTCTCCTACAATGAGCAGTTCTTC. It codes for CASSGAVGTASFSYNEQFF.